What follows is one TCR beta chain and its context. Its antigen is not known. In germline, CDR1 is SEHNR, CDR2 FQNEAQ (reference sequence). V was pared by 3 bases and J by 0 bases, with 6 bases between. The CDR3 extends over 15 amino acids. The data are from a study of OX40 agonist ivuxolimab in advanced cancers. Turning to the study itself: The eligibility criteria allowed prior anti-PD-1, anti-PD-L1 or anti-CTLA-4 therapy, and 30% to 40% had some. Among those treated, three patients had partial responses, one with hepatocellular carcinoma and two with cutaneous melanoma.

Study-wide points: Relative to CD4+ cells, CD8+ T cells on average had more expanded clones.

The assay was immunoSEQ multiplex PCR, and TCRdb's table has in-frame clones only and misses some. The data hold under 80,000 clones, with more than 80% observed a single time. Patients were ruled out by autoimmune disease history or systemic immunosuppression. The sequencing used CD4+ or CD8+ T cells sorted from blood, collected in a trial of the OX40 agonist ivuxolimab. J is TRBJ2-6 and V is TRBV7-9; no firm D call. This TCR derives from an adult with an advanced solid tumor such as melanoma, head and neck, liver or kidney cancer. CDR3: CASSLKVSGANVLTF. The CDR3 DNA reads as TGTGCCAGCAGCTTGAAGGTCTCTGGGGCCAACGTCCTGACTTTC.